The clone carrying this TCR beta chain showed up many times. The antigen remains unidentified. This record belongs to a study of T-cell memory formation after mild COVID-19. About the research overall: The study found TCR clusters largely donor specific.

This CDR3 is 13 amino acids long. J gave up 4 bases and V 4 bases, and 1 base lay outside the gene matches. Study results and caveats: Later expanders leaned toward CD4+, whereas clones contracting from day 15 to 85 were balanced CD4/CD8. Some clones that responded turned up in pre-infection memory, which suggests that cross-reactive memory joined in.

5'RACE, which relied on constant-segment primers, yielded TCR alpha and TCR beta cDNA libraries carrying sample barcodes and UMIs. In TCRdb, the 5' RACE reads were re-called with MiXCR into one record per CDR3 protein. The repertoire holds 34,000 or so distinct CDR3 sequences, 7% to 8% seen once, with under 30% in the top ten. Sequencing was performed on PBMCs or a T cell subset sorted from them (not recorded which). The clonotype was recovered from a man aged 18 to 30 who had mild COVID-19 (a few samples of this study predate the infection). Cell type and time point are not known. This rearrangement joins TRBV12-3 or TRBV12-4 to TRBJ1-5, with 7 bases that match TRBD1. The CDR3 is CASSSTGNQPQHF. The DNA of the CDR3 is TGTGCCAGCAGTTCGACAGGGAATCAGCCCCAGCATTTT.